The clone carrying this TCR beta chain appeared many times. The antigen is unknown. The sample is drawn from a study of T-cell reconstitution after alpha-beta-depleted transplantation in children. Whole-study results and caveats: It was newly produced T cells that mostly accounted for T-cell counts and diversity one year after transplant. After transplant, at about two months, alpha-beta T cells were reportedly derived from several hundred expanded graft clones. Some patients' high day-60 TCRbeta diversity was traced to surviving recipient T cells and thymic progenitors.

The authors prepared the TCRbeta library with unique molecular identifiers. TCRdb re-analysed the PCR reads in MiXCR, keeping a single row per CDR3 protein. The sample lists about 490,000 distinct CDR3 sequences; over 9.5% were seen once. The CDR3 has 14 residues. Germline trimming cut 5 bases from V and 2 bases from J; bases unmatched to any gene: 5. The clonotype originates from a child between 2 and 9 years old with inherited bone marrow failure, due to receive a stem cell transplant. This chain uses TRBV12-3 or TRBV12-4 with TRBJ2-7; 8 nucleotides match TRBD2. The sample in question was PBMCs, obtained before TCRalphabeta/CD19-depleted stem cell transplant. CDR3 protein: CASSRTSTAYEQYF. The CDR3 DNA follows: TGTGCCAGCAGTAGGACTAGCACCGCCTACGAGCAGTACTTC.